The 2 T cell receptor beta chains reported below all come from one sample, sequenced in a study of blood T cell repertoires in COVID-19. This table comes from immunoSEQ multiplex PCR, and its TCRdb copy is limited to in-frame clones, with some not included. The sample contains just over 300,000 clones, roughly nine tenths of which appear only once. The sample consisted of peripheral blood. All receptors come from a woman aged 30 to 39 with COVID-19, enrolled during active disease.

The chain uses TRBV28 and TRBJ1-2; 9 nucleotides align to TRBD1. Germline V gene data show CDR1 as MDHEN and CDR2 as SYDVKM. V shed 5 bases, J shed 3 bases, and the junction held 13 bases outside the gene matches. The CDR3 is 17 amino acids. The CDR3 loop reads CASSLTGGLFNHYGYTF. CDR3 coding DNA: TGTGCCAGCAGTCTCACAGGGGGCCTTTTTAACCACTATGGCTACACCTTC.

CDR3 sequence (DNA): TGCGCCAGCAGCTTGGACAGCTCGGGGACTGAAGCTTTCTTT. Encoded protein: CASSLDSSGTEAFF. J is TRBJ1-1 and V is TRBV5-1; D is unresolved. The CDR3 has 14 residues. Trimming removed 0 bases from V and 5 bases from J, with 11 bases in between. The germline gives CDR1 SGHRS, CDR2 YFSETQ. Full variable domain (remainder filled in from reference TRBV5-1 and TRBJ1-1): KAGVTQTPRYLIKTRGQQVTLSCSPISGHRSVSWYQQTPGQGLQFLFEYFSETQRNKGNFPGRFSGRQFSNSRSEMNVSTLELGDSALYLCASSLDSSGTEAFFGQGTRLTVV.